These 2 T cell receptor beta chains originate from one sample sequenced in a study of blood T cell repertoires in COVID-19 (dated by TCRdb to 2018 to 2020). The library was built by means of the immunoSEQ multiplex PCR assay. Here the immuneACCESS table is served through TCRdb, limited to in-frame sequences with V and J called. Missing clones are a known gap in these copies; in checked studies unresolved V genes cover under half, and the rest lacks a known reason. The sample table lists some 300,000 clones, around 88% of them with a count of one. In total, the top ten clones hold 6.9% of the sample. Sequenced: peripheral blood. Source of these receptors: a woman in her 30s who had recovered from COVID-19.

The rearrangement uses TRBV15 and TRBJ1-1; D may be TRBD1 (6 bases). The CDR3 totals 13 residues. Germline CDR1 is LNHNV and CDR2 is YYDKDF (reference sequence). V was pared by 5 bases and J by 5 bases, with 12 bases between. CDR3 amino acids: CATSGTGRTEAFF. CDR3 coding DNA: TGTGCCACCAGCGGTACAGGGCGGACTGAAGCTTTCTTT.

The V gene is TRBV19, the J gene TRBJ1-1, with D possibly being TRBD1 (5 bases). The germline V and J ends were trimmed by 5 bases and 0 bases, with 16 bases remaining between them. This CDR3 is 16 amino acids long. CDR1 LNHDA and CDR2 SQIVND come from the germline V gene (reference sequence). CDR3 in amino acids: CASSLQISTVNTEAFF. The CDR3 DNA is TGTGCCAGTAGTCTTCAGATCTCGACAGTGAACACTGAAGCTTTCTTT. Filled out from reference TRBV19 and TRBJ1-1, the complete variable domain reads DGGITQSPKYLFRKEGQNVTLSCEQNLNHDAMYWYRQDPGQGLRLIYYSQIVNDFQKGDIAEGYSVSREKKESFPLTVTSAQKNPTAFYLCASSLQISTVNTEAFFGQGTRLTVV.